One and the same sample provided the 5 T cell receptor beta chains below, sequenced in a study of blood T cells in healthy people across ages. It was with a sample-barcoded 5' primer and a J-beta primer mix that a second PCR of roughly 6 to 11 cycles was run. TCRdb independently ran MiXCR on the 5' RACE reads; one entry per CDR3 protein. The repertoire includes 1.5 million to 2 million distinct CDR3 sequences, 25% to 30% of them detected once, and less than 9.5% sits in the top ten. The sequenced sample consisted of blood. The receptor set was obtained from a woman aged 30 to 39 in good health.

This clonotype was recorded a few times. CDR3 bases: TGTGCCAGCAGCGTAGAAGTGCGGGGGAACAATGAGCAGTTCTTC. Its translation: CASSVEVRGNNEQFF. The chain joins TRBV9 to TRBJ2-1, with 7 bases aligning to TRBD2. Trimming at V came to 0 bases and at J to 5 bases, leaving 5 bases not matched to a gene. This CDR3 is 15 amino acids long. The germline gives CDR1 SGDLS, CDR2 YYNGEE.

This clonotype has ten or more counts. The chain links TRBV7-3 to TRBJ2-1; 7 nucleotides agree with TRBD1. Germline V gives CDR1 SGHTA, CDR2 FQGTGA. This CDR3 contains 18 residues. V trimming: 5 bases; J trimming: 0 bases; junction bases outside the gene matches: 13. The CDR3 bases are TGTGCCAGCAGCCTACGGGACAGCCGATTGAGCTCCTACAATGAGCAGTTCTTC. It codes for CASSLRDSRLSSYNEQFF.

The J gene is TRBJ1-5, the V gene TRBV18; D not resolved. V lost 3 bases, J lost 5 bases, and 14 bases lay in between. CDR1 KGHSH and CDR2 LQKENI come from the germline V gene. This CDR3 contains 15 residues. In nucleotides, the CDR3 is TGTGCCAGCTCACCTGGAGCTCAGGACGATCAGCCCCAGCATTTT. Encoded protein: CASSPGAQDDQPQHF.

This clonotype appeared a few times. The rearrangement links TRBV4-3 to TRBJ2-5; 9 bases are a match to TRBD2. The germline V gene has CDR1 LGHNA and CDR2 YSLEER. Trimming cost V 0 bases and J 4 bases; bases outside gene matches: 18. The CDR3 runs to 20 residues. The CDR3 loop is CASSQDVVLAGEWGGETQYF. CDR3 nucleotides: TGCGCCAGCAGCCAAGATGTCGTATTAGCGGGAGAATGGGGTGGAGAGACCCAGTACTTC.

This chain links TRBV7-2 with TRBJ2-3, with D perhaps matching TRBD2 (5 bases). This CDR3 contains 13 residues. V lost 4 bases and J 4 bases, leaving 9 bases between the germline ends. Germline assignment: CDR1 SGHTA and CDR2 FQGNSA. The CDR3 is CASSSAVADTQYF. The CDR3 DNA is TGTGCCAGCAGCTCAGCGGTCGCAGATACGCAGTATTTT.